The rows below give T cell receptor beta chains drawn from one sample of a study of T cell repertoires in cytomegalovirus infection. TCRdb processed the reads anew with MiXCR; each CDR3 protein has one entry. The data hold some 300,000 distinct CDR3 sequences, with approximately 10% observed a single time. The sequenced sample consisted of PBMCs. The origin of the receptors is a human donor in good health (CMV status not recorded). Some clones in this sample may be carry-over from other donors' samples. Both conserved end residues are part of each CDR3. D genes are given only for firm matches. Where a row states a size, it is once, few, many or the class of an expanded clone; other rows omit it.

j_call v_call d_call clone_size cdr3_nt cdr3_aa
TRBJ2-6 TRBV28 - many TGTGCCAGCAGTTGGGTGGAAGGCAGGGGCTCTGGGGCCAACGTCCTGACTTTC CASSWVEGRGSGANVLTF
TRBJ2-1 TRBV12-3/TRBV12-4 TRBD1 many TGTGCCAGCACCACGCAGGGGGCCCCCTCCTACAATGAGCAGTTCTTC CASTTQGAPSYNEQFF
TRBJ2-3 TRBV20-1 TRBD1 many TGCAGTGTACAGGGGGGCACAGATACGCAGTATTTT CSVQGGTDTQYF
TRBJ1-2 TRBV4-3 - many TGCGCCAGCAGCCAGGAGGGGTCCGGTGGCTACACCTTC CASSQEGSGGYTF
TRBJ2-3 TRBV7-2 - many TGTGCCAGCAGAGTTAGCGGAACAGATACGCAGTATTTT CASRVSGTDTQYF
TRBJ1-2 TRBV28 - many TGTGCCAGCAGTCGACAGTGGAGTAACTATGGCTACACCTTC CASSRQWSNYGYTF
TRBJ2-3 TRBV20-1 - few TGCAGTGCTAGAGTGGGGGCATCTAGCACAGATACGCAGTATTTT CSARVGASSTDTQYF
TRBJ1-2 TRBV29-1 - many TGCAGCGTTAGCACACAGAACTATGGCTACACCTTC CSVSTQNYGYTF
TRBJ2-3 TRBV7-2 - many TGTGCCAGCAGCTTAGTGGCTTCGGTAGATACGCAGTATTTT CASSLVASVDTQYF
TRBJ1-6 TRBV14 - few TGTGCCAGCAGCCCGAATCAGGGAGGTAGTTCACCCCTCCACTTT CASSPNQGGSSPLHF
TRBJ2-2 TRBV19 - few TGTGCCAGTAGACCCCGGGGGACGAACACCGGGGAGCTGTTTTTT CASRPRGTNTGELFF
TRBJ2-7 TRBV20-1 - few TGCAGTGCTAGAGGGGGCGGCATCAGCTCCTACGAGCAGTACTTC CSARGGGISSYEQYF
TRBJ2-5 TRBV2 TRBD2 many TGTGCCAGCAGTGAAGCGCAGGGCGGGGGGCCTGAGACCCAGTACTTC CASSEAQGGGPETQYF
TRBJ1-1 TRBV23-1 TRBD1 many TGCGCCAGCAGTCAAATGACAGGGTTGAACACTGAAGCTTTCTTT CASSQMTGLNTEAFF
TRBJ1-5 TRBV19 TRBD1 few TGTGCCAGTAGTCAGGGACAGGGTAGTAAGAGCAATCAGCCCCAGCATTTT CASSQGQGSKSNQPQHF
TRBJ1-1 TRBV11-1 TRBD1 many TGTGCCAGCAGCGCTCGGGACAGGCCCATGAACACTGAAGCTTTCTTT CASSARDRPMNTEAFF
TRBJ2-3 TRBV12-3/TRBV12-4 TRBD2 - TGTGCCAGCAGTCCTCCGCAAACGACGGGGGGGACAGATACGCAGTATTTT CASSPPQTTGGTDTQYF